Reported below is one T cell receptor beta chain. One Seattle source followed patients from active infection through their disease course. Per the study methods: Estimation of nucleated cell counts was performed using reference gene primer amplification. Sequenced by immunoSEQ multiplex PCR; TCRdb stores in-frame clones only, minus some. Clone size and V and J calls were adopted from that table, with D and trimming inferred from the DNA. The repertoire holds some 390,000 clones, with over 75% as singletons. This specimen belongs to a study of blood T cell repertoires in COVID-19. For the study at large: Material from acute and convalescent COVID-19 was sourced from the United States, Italy and Spain. Sources were T cells, B-cell-depleted T cells, or PBMCs; the material itself was cDNA or gDNA.

The V end lost 2 bases, the J end lost 7 bases, and 5 bases lay between the germline ends. Per germline, CDR1 MDHEN and CDR2 SYDVKM. CDR3 length equals 11 residues. This receptor was identified in an older woman with COVID-19, enrolled during active disease. The gene calls are TRBV28 and TRBJ1-1, with D unclear. The sequencing input was peripheral blood. CDR3: CASSLVGEAFF. The CDR3 DNA reads TGTGCCAGCAGTTTAGTCGGTGAAGCTTTCTTT.